This TCR beta chain was recorded in a study of T cells in Graves' hyperthyroidism and ophthalmopathy. General observations from the study: A model of 13 V-J features distinguished ophthalmopathy from stable hyperthyroidism.

The V and J ends lost 9 bases and 8 bases respectively, with 20 bases between them. The CDR3 consists of 15 residues. The germline V gene encodes CDR1 LGHNT and CDR2 FRNRAP. In its sample, this clonotype was seen a few times. The target antigen is unknown. TCR beta CDR3 region amplification was performed from RNA transcripts. The HTBI primer set served for first-round RT-PCR of the TCR CDR3. Each CDR3 protein is one row after TCRdb ran MiXCR on the multiplex PCR reads. The sample shows around 580,000 distinct CDR3 sequences, over 15% of them seen only once. This sequence originates from a woman between 18 and 29 years old with Graves' hyperthyroidism. The chain has TRBV12-5 and TRBJ1-6, with TRBD1 as a possible D gene (5 bases). Sample: blood. The CDR3 nucleotides are TGTGCTAGCTCGCCGGGGGTAGGGGTCGATTCACCCCTCCACTTT. It encodes CASSPGVGVDSPLHF.